The present T cell receptor beta chain was sequenced within a study of blood T cells in healthy people across ages. Study findings and constraints: TCR beta diversity, measured per million T cells, fell in a roughly linear way with age. Naive CD4+ cells and diversity were both higher in long-lived donors than in aged donors. Diversity estimated from one million T cells was considered an underestimate.

CDR1 is MNHEY, CDR2 SVGEGT, per germline. The V gene end was trimmed by 2 bases and the J gene end by 5 bases; junction bases not matched to a gene: 18. This CDR3 spans 20 amino acids. The sample holds a few counts of this clonotype. The antigen is unknown. Through a sample-barcoded 5' primer and a J-beta primer mix, a second PCR was run for 7 to 11 cycles. Samples each returned at least 3 million CDR3-containing paired-end reads. TCRdb re-analysed the 5' RACE reads in MiXCR, keeping a single row per CDR3 protein. The table records 550,000 to 600,000 distinct CDR3 sequences, roughly 48% of them present only once.

The sample taken for sequencing was blood. This clonotype originated in an elderly man in good health. The chain couples TRBV6-2 or TRBV6-3 to TRBJ2-5; 12 nucleotides match TRBD2. CDR3 sequence reads: CASSYPWSQGTSGSRETQYF. CDR3 nucleotide sequence: TGTGCCAGCAGTTACCCGTGGTCGCAGGGGACTAGCGGGTCTCGGGAGACCCAGTACTTC.